The clone carrying this TCR beta chain was seen more than once but under ten times. Its antigen is not known. The data were taken from a study of CD8 T cells in ankylosing spondylitis. The ends were cut back, 4 bases at V and 0 bases at J, with 9 bases in the middle. CDR3 size: 14 residues. Germline lookup yields CDR1 MNHEY and CDR2 SMNVEV (reference sequence). Findings and limits, study-wide: Some motif variants were previously reported in reactive arthritis synovial fluid and blood. Typical of ankylosing spondylitis blood, it appeared, was a TCR beta motif of roughly eight highly homologous variants.

A quantitative 5'-RACE method, one with molecular barcodes, was used to make TCR beta libraries. TCRdb fed the 5' RACE reads into MiXCR, producing one record per CDR3 protein. The sample records 700,000 or so distinct CDR3 sequences, around 19% being singletons. The chain combines TRBV27 with TRBJ2-5, with D possibly TRBD1 on 6 matching bases. The clonotype was recovered from a male donor with ankylosing spondylitis. Sequenced input: blood, either unsorted or a sorted T cell fraction (not recorded which). This CDR3 is CASSSWTDQETQYF. CDR3 coding DNA: TGTGCCAGCAGTTCCTGGACAGACCAAGAGACCCAGTACTTC.